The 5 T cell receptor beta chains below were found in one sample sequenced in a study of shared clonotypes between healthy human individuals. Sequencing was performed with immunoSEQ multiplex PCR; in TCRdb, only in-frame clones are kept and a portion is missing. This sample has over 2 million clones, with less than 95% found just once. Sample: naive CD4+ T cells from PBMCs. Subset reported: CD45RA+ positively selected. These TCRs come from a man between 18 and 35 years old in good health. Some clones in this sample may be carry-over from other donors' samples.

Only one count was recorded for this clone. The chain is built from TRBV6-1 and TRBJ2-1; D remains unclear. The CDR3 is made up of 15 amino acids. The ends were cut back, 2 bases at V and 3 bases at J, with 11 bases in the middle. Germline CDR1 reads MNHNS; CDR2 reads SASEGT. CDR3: CASSESAWIYNEQFF. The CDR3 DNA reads TGTGCCAGCAGTGAATCGGCCTGGATCTACAATGAGCAGTTCTTC.

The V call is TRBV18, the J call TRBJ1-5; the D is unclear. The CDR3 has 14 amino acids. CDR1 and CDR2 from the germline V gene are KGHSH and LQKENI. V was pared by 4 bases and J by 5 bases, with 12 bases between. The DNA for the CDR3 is TGTGCCAGCTCACAGGCGAGAGCCTATCAGCCCCAGCATTTT. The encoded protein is CASSQARAYQPQHF.

In DNA form, the CDR3 reads TGTGCCAGCTCACCAGAAACAGGGAGAGACACTGAAGCTTTCTTT. This translates into CASSPETGRDTEAFF. The chain is built from TRBV18 and TRBJ1-1, with D perhaps matching TRBD1 (6 bases). Trimming left V 2 bases short and J 3 bases short, with 13 bases between. The germline V gene encodes CDR1 KGHSH and CDR2 LQKENI. The CDR3 loop spans 15 amino acids. The variable domain in full, with the rest retrieved from reference TRBV18 and TRBJ1-1, is NAGVMQNPRHLVRRRGQEARLRCSPMKGHSHVYWYRQLPEEGLKFMVYLQKENIIDESGMPKERFSAEFPKEGPSILRIQQVVRGDSAAYFCASSPETGRDTEAFFGQGTRLTVV.

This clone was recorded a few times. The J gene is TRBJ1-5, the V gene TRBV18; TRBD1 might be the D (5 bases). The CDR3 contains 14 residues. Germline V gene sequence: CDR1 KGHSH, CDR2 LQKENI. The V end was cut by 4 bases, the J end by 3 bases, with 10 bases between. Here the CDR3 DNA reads TGTGCCAGCTCACTTCAGGGTATCAATCAGCCCCAGCATTTT. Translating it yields CASSLQGINQPQHF.

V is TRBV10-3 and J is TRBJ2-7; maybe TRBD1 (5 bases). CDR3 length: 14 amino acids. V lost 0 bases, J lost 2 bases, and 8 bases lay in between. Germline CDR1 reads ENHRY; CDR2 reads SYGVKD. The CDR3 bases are TGTGCCATCAGTGAGTCGAAACAGGCCTACGAGCAGTACTTC. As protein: CAISESKQAYEQYF.